Listed below are T cell receptor beta chains from one sample, sequenced in a study of T cell responses to AZD1222 COVID-19 vaccine. Clones were read by immunoSEQ multiplex PCR, and TCRdb kept only the in-frame ones, dropping some. This sample yields 90,000 to 150,000 clones, of which around nine tenths are seen a single time; about 2.4% belongs to the top ten. This specimen consisted of peripheral blood, obtained on day 0 of AZD1222 vaccination. These receptors were collected from an adult in good health. Each CDR3 is given without its conserved first and last residue. The order of the fields is V gene, CDR3 protein.

>TRBV5-4
ASSLGDRTYEQY
>TRBV7-9
ASSLSGTSYNEQF
>TRBV28
ASSRHRAGNTIY
>TRBV3-1/TRBV3-2
ASSSSGTDNEQF
>TRBV6-2/TRBV6-3
ASSRPAGELF
>TRBV5-1
ASSPRAGPSTNEKLF
>TRBV19
ASRGRGEQF
>TRBV18
ASSPPGGAMREQY
>TRBV19
ASSLIQGGQPQH
>TRBV12-5
ASGFMGQGFSYNEQF
>TRBV28
ASSLAGYNSPLH
>TRBV5-6
ASSLGQVIYEQY
>TRBV7-9
ASSLSGKNSPLH
>TRBV6-2/TRBV6-3
ASSHGQGGTEAF
>TRBV11-2
ASSLERRVKAF
>TRBV2
ASSGAGRDEQY
>TRBV28
ASSLLDGEAF
>TRBV28
ASSSGQYDTEAF
>TRBV28
ASRDREQF
>TRBV10-2
ASSERQGETTQY
>TRBV28
ASSFDQPQH
>TRBV19
ASSTSTGGGYGYT
>TRBV2
ASRPQGAMNTEAF
>TRBV5-1
ASSKDRVNEQY
>TRBV5-1
ASSLGLGFYGYT
>TRBV21-1
ASSNGRVAGSWNEQF
>TRBV5-1
ASNKGGVDAEAF
>TRBV6-6
ASSSSSNGYT